The 13 T cell receptor beta chains listed next were all sequenced from one sample in a study of T cell responses to AZD1222 COVID-19 vaccine. Using immunoSEQ multiplex PCR, the repertoire was profiled, and TCRdb retains in-frame clones only, with some absent. The sample lists about 180,000 clones, about 90% occurring once. The sequences come from peripheral blood, collected on day 0 of AZD1222 vaccination. The receptors shown here come from an adult in good health.

The V and J genes are TRBV27 and TRBJ1-3, with 7 bases aligning to TRBD1. This CDR3 comprises 16 residues. V was pared by 2 bases and J by 3 bases, with 7 bases of the junction left unmatched. Germline values: CDR1 MNHEY, CDR2 SMNVEV (reference sequence). CDR3 in DNA: TGTGCCAGCAGTTTAAGACAGGGTATAGGTGGAAACACCATATATTTT. As protein: CASSLRQGIGGNTIYF.

In this sample, this clone turned up once. This CDR3 is also generated by other DNA sequences in the sample. This chain links TRBV7-3 with TRBJ2-1; no clear D. CDR1 SGHTA and CDR2 FQGTGA come from the germline V gene. V lost 4 bases to trimming and J lost 7 bases, with 5 bases between them. The CDR3 runs to 11 residues. The CDR3 DNA follows: TGTGCCAGCAGCTCGACTAATGAGCAGTTCTTC. It yields the protein CASSSTNEQFF.

The J gene is TRBJ2-7, the V gene TRBV19; no definite D call. The length of the CDR3 is 13 residues. Germline V gene lookup returns CDR1 LNHDA and CDR2 SQIVND (reference sequence). The germline V and J ends were trimmed by 6 bases and 3 bases, with 12 bases remaining between them. CDR3 coding DNA: TGTGCCAGTAGCCTAGGCCCGGGCTACGAGCAGTACTTC. It yields the protein CASSLGPGYEQYF.

The chain is built from TRBV28 and TRBJ1-2; 9 bases line up with TRBD1. Germline-derived CDR1 and CDR2 are MDHEN and SYDVKM. The CDR3 sequence is 11 residues long. V lost 5 bases, J lost 14 bases, and 6 bases stayed unmatched. The CDR3 coding sequence is TGTGCCAGCAGTACCGGACAGGGGATAACCTTC. It specifies CASSTGQGITF.

V and J are TRBV7-2 and TRBJ2-5; tentatively, D is TRBD1 or TRBD2 (6 bases each). CDR1 and CDR2 from the germline V gene are SGHTA and FQGNSA. The CDR3 has 16 amino acids. V lost 1 base to trimming and J lost 1 base, with 13 bases between them. The CDR3 loop reads CASSLGWGAGQETQYF. CDR3 bases: TGTGCCAGCAGCTTAGGTTGGGGGGCCGGCCAAGAGACCCAGTACTTC. Using reference TRBV7-2 and TRBJ2-5 for the parts outside the CDR3, the full variable domain is GAGVSQSPSNKVTEKGKDVELRCDPISGHTALYWYRQSLGQGLEFLIYFQGNSAPDKSGLPSDRFSAERTGGSVSTLTIQRTQQEDSAVYLCASSLGWGAGQETQYFGPGTRLLVL.

The CDR3 loop reads CASSEGTGPSQNIQYF. CDR3 nucleotide sequence: TGCGCCAGCAGCGAAGGGACAGGACCCTCGCAAAACATTCAGTACTTC. The chain is built from TRBV5-1 and TRBJ2-4, with 8 bases lining up with TRBD1. The germline V gene has CDR1 SGHRS and CDR2 YFSETQ. There are 16 residues in the CDR3. The V gene end was trimmed by 4 bases and the J gene end by 5 bases; junction bases not matched to a gene: 11.

V usage is TRBV2 and J usage is TRBJ1-1; D remains ambiguous. The CDR3 totals 12 residues. Trimming stripped 5 bases from V and 4 bases from J, with 8 bases between. Germline CDR1 reads SNHLY; CDR2 reads FYNNEI. CDR3 sequence reads: CASSQGGTEAFF. The CDR3 nucleotides read TGTGCCAGCAGTCAAGGCGGCACTGAAGCTTTCTTT.

V gene TRBV6-5 combines with J gene TRBJ1-1, with D tentatively TRBD1 (5 bases). V lost 8 bases and J 1 base, leaving 11 bases between the germline ends. This CDR3 contains 13 residues. Germline CDR1 is MNHEY and CDR2 is SVGAGI. The DNA for the CDR3 is TGTGCCAGCCTGGGACTGCAGAACACTGAAGCTTTCTTT. It encodes CASLGLQNTEAFF.

The CDR3 reads CAWSVRGLRGTGELFF. CDR3 nucleotide sequence: TGTGCCTGGAGTGTCAGGGGGCTACGTGGCACCGGGGAGCTGTTTTTT. V gene TRBV30 combines with J gene TRBJ2-2, with 8 bases matching TRBD1. V dropped 0 bases and J dropped 4; count of bases not matched to a gene: 7. Germline V gene data show CDR1 as GTSNPN and CDR2 as SVGIG (reference sequence). This CDR3 contains 16 residues.

The chain carries TRBV11-3 and TRBJ1-6; TRBD1 matches at 7 bases. CDR3 size: 14 residues. V was clipped by 5 bases and J by 10 bases; unmatched bases: 8. The V gene's germline CDR1 is SGHNT and CDR2 YENEEA. DNA of the CDR3: TGTGCCAGCAGCCACAGGGGTACGGGATCACCCCTCCACTTT. Its protein product is CASSHRGTGSPLHF.

The rearrangement joins TRBV7-2 to TRBJ1-3; a weak D match, TRBD1 (6 bases). Germline V gene lookup returns CDR1 SGHTA and CDR2 FQGNSA. The CDR3 contains 15 residues. V was shortened by 0 bases and J by 0 bases, with 6 bases between the two germline ends. The CDR3 loop reads CASSLAGHSGNTIYF. Here the CDR3 DNA reads TGTGCCAGCAGCTTAGCGGGACACTCTGGAAACACCATATATTTT. The full variable domain, with the rest looked up from reference TRBV7-2 and TRBJ1-3, is GAGVSQSPSNKVTEKGKDVELRCDPISGHTALYWYRQSLGQGLEFLIYFQGNSAPDKSGLPSDRFSAERTGGSVSTLTIQRTQQEDSAVYLCASSLAGHSGNTIYFGEGSWLTVV.

The chain links TRBV27 to TRBJ1-5; D unresolved. CDR1 and CDR2 (germline): MNHEY, SMNVEV (reference sequence). The CDR3 contains 14 residues. Trimming removed 8 bases at V and 2 bases at J, with 13 bases between. In DNA, the CDR3 is TGTGCCAGCTCTCCCGGGGTTGGCAATCAGCCCCAGCATTTT. Protein: CASSPGVGNQPQHF.

This chain joins TRBV2 and TRBJ1-6; weak D call: TRBD1 (5 bases). Germline loops: CDR1 SNHLY, CDR2 FYNNEI. This CDR3 contains 15 residues. V was trimmed by 6 bases and J by 8 bases, leaving 17 bases between them. The CDR3 is CASRSGLPLDSPLHF. In DNA, the CDR3 is TGTGCCAGCAGGTCGGGACTGCCTCTGGATTCACCCCTCCACTTT.